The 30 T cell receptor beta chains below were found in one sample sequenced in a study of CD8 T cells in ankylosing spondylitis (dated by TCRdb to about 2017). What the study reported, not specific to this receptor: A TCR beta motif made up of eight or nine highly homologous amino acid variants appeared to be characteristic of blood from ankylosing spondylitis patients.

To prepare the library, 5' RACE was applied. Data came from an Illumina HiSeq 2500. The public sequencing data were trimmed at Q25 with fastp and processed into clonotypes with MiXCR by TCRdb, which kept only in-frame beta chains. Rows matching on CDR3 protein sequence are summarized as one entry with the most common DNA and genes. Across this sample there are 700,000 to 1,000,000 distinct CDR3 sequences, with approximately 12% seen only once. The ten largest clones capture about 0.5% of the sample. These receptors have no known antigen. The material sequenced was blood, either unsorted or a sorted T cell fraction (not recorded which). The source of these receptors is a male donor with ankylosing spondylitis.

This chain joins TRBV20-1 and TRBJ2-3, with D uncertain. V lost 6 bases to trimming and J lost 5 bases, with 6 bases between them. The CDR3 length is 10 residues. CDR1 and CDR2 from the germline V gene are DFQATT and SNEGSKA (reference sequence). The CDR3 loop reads CSASEDTQYF. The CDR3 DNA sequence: TGCAGTGCCTCCGAAGATACGCAGTATTTT.

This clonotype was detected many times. CDR3 nucleotide sequence: TGTGCCAGCAGCTTAAAAGTGACAGACAACCAAGAGACCCAGTACTTC. It specifies CASSLKVTDNQETQYF. The chain uses TRBV7-2 and TRBJ2-5, with D perhaps TRBD1 (5 bases). The V gene lost 2 bases and the J gene lost 0 bases, with 13 bases spanning the gap. Germline V CDR1 and CDR2: SGHTA, FQGNSA. The CDR3 consists of 16 residues.

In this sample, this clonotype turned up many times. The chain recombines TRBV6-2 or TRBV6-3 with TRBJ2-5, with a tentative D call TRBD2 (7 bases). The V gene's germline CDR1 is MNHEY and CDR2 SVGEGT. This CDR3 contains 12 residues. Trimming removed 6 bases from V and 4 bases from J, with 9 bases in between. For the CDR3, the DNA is TGTGCCAGCAGGCGGGGGCTAGAGACCCAGTACTTC. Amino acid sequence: CASRRGLETQYF.

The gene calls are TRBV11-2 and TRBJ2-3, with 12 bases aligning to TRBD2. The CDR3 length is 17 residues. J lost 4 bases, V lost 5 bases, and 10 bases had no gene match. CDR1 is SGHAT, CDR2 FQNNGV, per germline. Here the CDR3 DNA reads TGTGCCAGCAGCCCAAGACTAGCGGGAGCGTTCGCAGATACGCAGTATTTT. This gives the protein CASSPRLAGAFADTQYF.

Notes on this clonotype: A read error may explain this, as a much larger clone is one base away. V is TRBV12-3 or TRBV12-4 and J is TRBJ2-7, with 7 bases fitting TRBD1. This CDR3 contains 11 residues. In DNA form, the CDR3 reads TGTGGCAGCAGTTACCGGGACAGACAGTACTTC. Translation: CGSSYRDRQYF.

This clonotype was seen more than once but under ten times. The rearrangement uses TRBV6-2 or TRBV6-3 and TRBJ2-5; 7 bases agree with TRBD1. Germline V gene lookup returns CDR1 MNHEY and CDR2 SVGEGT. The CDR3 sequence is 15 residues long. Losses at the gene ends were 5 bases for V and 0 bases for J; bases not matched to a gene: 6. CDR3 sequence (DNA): TGTGCCAGCAGTAAATCAGGGACAGACCAAGAGACCCAGTACTTC. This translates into CASSKSGTDQETQYF.

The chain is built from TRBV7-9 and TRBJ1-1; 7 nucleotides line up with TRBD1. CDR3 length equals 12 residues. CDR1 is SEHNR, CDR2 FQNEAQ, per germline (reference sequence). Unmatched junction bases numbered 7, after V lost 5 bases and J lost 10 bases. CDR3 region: CASSAGGIGAFF. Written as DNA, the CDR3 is TGTGCCAGCAGCGCAGGGGGTATAGGAGCTTTCTTT.

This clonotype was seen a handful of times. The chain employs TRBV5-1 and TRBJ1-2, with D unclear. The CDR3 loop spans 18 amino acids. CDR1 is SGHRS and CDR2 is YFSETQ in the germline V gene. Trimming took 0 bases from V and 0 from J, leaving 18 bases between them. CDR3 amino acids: CASSLAAGDPRANYGYTF. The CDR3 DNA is TGCGCCAGCAGCTTGGCCGCCGGAGATCCGCGAGCTAACTATGGCTACACCTTC.

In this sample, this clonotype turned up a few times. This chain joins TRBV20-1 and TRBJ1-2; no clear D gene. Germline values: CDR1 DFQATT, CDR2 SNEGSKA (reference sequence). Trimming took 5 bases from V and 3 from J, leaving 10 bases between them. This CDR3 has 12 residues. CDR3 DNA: TGCAGTGCTCAAAAGAGGGACTATGGCTACACCTTC. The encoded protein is CSAQKRDYGYTF.

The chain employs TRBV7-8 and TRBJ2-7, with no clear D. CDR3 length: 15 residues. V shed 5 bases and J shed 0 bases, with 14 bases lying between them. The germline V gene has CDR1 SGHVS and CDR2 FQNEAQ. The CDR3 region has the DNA TGTGCCAGCAGCGCGAGGACCTACAGCTCCTACGAGCAGTACTTC. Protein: CASSARTYSSYEQYF.

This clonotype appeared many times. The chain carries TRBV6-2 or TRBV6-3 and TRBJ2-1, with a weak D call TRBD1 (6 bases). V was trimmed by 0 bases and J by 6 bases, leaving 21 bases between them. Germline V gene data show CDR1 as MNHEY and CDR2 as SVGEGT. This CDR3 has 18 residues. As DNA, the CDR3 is TGTGCCAGCAGTTACTCCTGGCACCGAAAGCCCAGGGGCAATGAGCAGTTCTTC. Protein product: CASSYSWHRKPRGNEQFF.

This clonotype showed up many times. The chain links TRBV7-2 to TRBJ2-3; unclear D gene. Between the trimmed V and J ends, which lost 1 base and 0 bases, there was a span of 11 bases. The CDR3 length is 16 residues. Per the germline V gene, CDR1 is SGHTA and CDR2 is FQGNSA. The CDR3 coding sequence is TGTGCCAGCAGCTTAGATCCAGTGGGGAGCACAGATACGCAGTATTTT. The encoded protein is CASSLDPVGSTDTQYF.

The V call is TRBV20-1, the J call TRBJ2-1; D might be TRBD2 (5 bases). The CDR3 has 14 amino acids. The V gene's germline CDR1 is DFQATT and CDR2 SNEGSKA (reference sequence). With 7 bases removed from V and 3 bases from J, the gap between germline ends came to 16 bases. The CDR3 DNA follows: TGCAGTGTAACTAAGGCACTAGACTACAATGAGCAGTTCTTC. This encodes CSVTKALDYNEQFF.

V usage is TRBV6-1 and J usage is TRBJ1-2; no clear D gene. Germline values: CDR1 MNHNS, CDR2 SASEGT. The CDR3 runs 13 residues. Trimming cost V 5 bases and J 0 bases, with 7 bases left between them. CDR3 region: CASSRTSNYGYTF. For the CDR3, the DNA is TGTGCCAGCAGTCGGACGTCTAACTATGGCTACACCTTC.

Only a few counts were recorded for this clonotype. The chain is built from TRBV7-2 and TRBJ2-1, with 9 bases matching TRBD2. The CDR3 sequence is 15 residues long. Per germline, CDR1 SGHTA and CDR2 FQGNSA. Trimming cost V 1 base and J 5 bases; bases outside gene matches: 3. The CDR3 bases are TGTGCCAGCAGCTTAGATCTAGCGGGGAACAATGAGCAGTTCTTC. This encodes CASSLDLAGNNEQFF.

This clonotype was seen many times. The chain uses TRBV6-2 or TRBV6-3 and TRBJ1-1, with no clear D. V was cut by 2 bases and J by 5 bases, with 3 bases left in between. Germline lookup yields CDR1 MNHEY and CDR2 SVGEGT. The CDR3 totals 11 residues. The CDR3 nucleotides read TGTGCCAGCAGTTACGGTACTGAAGCTTTCTTT. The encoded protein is CASSYGTEAFF.

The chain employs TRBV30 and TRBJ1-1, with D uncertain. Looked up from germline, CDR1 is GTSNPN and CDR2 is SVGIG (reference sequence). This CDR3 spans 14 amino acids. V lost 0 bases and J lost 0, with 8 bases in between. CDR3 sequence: CAWSVQLMNTEAFF. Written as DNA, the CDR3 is TGTGCCTGGAGTGTACAGCTAATGAACACTGAAGCTTTCTTT.

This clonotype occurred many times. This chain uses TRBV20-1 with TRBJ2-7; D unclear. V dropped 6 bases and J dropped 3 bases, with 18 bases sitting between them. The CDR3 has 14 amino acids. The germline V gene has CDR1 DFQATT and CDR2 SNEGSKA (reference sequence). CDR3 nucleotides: TGCAGTGCAACTCCCCACGGGCGGTTCTACGAGCAGTACTTC. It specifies CSATPHGRFYEQYF.

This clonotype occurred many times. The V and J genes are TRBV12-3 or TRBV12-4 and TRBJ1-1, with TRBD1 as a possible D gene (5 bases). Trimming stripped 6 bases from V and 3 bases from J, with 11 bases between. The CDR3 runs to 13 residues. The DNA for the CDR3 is TGTGCCAGCAGGGGCAGGGTTCACACTGAAGCTTTCTTT. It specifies CASRGRVHTEAFF.

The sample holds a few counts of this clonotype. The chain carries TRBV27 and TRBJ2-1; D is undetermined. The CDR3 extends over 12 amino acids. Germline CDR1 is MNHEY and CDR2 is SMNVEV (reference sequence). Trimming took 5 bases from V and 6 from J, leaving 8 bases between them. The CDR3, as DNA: TGTGCCAGCAGTGGGTGGGGCAATGAGCAGTTCTTC. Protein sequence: CASSGWGNEQFF.

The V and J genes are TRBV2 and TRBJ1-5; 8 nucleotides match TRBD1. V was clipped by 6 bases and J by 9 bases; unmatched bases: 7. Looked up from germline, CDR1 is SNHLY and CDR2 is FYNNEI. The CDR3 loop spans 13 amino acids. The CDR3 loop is CASRGDRSRPQHF. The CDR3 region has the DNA TGTGCCAGCAGAGGGGACAGGTCAAGGCCCCAGCATTTT.

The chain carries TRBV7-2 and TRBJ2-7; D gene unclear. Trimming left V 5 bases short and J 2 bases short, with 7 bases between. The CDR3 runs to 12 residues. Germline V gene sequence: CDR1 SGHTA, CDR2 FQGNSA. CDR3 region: CASSPYPYEQYF. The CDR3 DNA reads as TGTGCCAGCAGCCCGTACCCCTACGAGCAGTACTTC.

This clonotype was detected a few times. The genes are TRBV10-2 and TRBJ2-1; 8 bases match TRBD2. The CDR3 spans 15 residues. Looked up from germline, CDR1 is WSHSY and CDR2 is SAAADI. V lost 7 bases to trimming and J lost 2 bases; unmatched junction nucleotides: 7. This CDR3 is CASIGREDTYNEQFF. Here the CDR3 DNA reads TGCGCCAGCATCGGGCGGGAGGATACCTACAATGAGCAGTTCTTC.

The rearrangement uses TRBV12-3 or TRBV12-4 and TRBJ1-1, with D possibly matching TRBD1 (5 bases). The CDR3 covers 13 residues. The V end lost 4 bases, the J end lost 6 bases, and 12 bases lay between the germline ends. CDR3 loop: CASSSQVLAEAFF. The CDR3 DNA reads TGTGCCAGCAGTTCACAGGTATTGGCTGAAGCTTTCTTT.

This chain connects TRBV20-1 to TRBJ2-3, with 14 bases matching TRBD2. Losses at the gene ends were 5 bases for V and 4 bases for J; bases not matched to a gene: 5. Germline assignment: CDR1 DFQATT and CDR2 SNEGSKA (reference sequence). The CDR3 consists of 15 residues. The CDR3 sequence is CSAPQTSGGADTQYF. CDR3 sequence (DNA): TGCAGTGCTCCTCAGACTAGCGGGGGGGCAGATACGCAGTATTTT.

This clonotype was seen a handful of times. The CDR3 region is CSAKEGAVNEQFF. CDR3 bases: TGCAGTGCTAAAGAGGGAGCAGTAAATGAGCAGTTCTTC. The chain is built from TRBV20-1 and TRBJ2-1; D is perhaps TRBD2 (5 bases). Trimming removed 4 bases at V and 7 bases at J, with 14 bases between. Germline V gene data show CDR1 as DFQATT and CDR2 as SNEGSKA (reference sequence). This CDR3 comprises 13 residues.

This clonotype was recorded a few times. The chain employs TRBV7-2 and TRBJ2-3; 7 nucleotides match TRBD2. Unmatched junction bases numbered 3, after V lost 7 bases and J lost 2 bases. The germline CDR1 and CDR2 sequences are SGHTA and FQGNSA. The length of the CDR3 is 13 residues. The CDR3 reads CASTRDYTDTQYF. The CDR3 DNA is TGTGCCAGCACCCGGGACTACACAGATACGCAGTATTTT.

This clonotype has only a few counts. The CDR3 nucleotides read TGTGCCAGCAGCTCTGGCTGGGCCTACGAGCAGTACTTC. It translates to CASSSGWAYEQYF. The J gene is TRBJ2-7, the V gene TRBV5-5; no firm D call. Germline V gene lookup returns CDR1 SGHKS and CDR2 YYEKEE (reference sequence). This CDR3 spans 13 amino acids. V was shortened by 3 bases and J by 2 bases, with 9 bases between the two germline ends.

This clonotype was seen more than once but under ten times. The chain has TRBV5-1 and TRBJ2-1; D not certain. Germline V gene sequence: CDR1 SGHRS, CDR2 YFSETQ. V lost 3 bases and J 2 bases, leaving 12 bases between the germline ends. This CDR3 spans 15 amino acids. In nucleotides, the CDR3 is TGCGCCAGCAGCTCCAACCTAGGGCCCTACAATGAGCAGTTCTTC. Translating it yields CASSSNLGPYNEQFF.

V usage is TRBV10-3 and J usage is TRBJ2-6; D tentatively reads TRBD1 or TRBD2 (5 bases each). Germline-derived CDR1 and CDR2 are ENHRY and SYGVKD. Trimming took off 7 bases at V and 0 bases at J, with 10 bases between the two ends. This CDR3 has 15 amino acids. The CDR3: CAIKAGSSGANVLTF. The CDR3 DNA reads TGTGCCATCAAGGCAGGGAGCTCTGGGGCCAACGTCCTGACTTTC.